This T cell receptor beta chain is drawn from a study of cytomegalovirus exposure and HLA in healthy donors. The V end lost 8 bases, the J end lost 1 base, and 9 bases lay between the germline ends. Germline assignment: CDR1 GTSNPN and CDR2 SVGIG (reference sequence). The CDR3 runs 12 residues. Regarding this clone: No antigen is known for it.

PCR primers comprised 60 Vbeta and 13 Jbeta primers. Profiled with immunoSEQ multiplex PCR; TCRdb holds only in-frame clones, not every one. Of around 120,000 clones in the sample, around four fifths are singletons; the top ten hold around 2.5%. Study-wide results and limits: Some public TCRs appeared in many individuals, while most sequences were rare. Specificity for CMV antigens was confirmed in vitro for a few of the CMV-associated chains.

Sequencing was performed on PBMCs. V and J are TRBV30 and TRBJ1-3, with D unresolved. This TCR came from a boy younger than 10 in good health and CMV-seronegative. Written as DNA, the CDR3 is TGTGCCGAGGGCGAGTCTGGAAACACCATATATTTT. Amino acids: CAEGESGNTIYF.